This T cell receptor beta chain was retrieved from a study of post-analysis software for immune sequencing data. Study-level information: The disease courses covered relapsing-remitting, secondary progressive and progressive-relapsing multiple sclerosis.

Unique molecular identifiers featured in each of the TCR beta cDNA libraries. It was from roughly 1.1 to 9.2 million T cells that around 500,000 cDNA molecules came. TCRdb re-called the PCR reads with MiXCR, one entry per CDR3 protein. The sample has about 500,000 distinct CDR3 sequences, under 55% seen once; the top ten hold about an eighth. Germline CDR1 and CDR2: DFQATT and SNEGSKA (reference sequence). This CDR3 spans 14 amino acids. The V end was cut by 0 bases, the J end by 2 bases, with 11 bases between. Study findings and constraints: Included in a set of five TRBV segments more frequent in patients than controls were TRBV5-6, TRBV5-1 and TRBV20-1. Same-batch preparations were strongly co-clustered by F measure.

Regarding this clonotype: The antigen is unknown.

The TCR comes from a girl aged 10 to 17 with multiple sclerosis. Sequenced: blood. The J gene is TRBJ2-7, the V gene TRBV20-1; D is unresolved. CDR3: CSARDPQATYEQYF. The CDR3 nucleotides read TGCAGTGCTAGAGATCCCCAGGCCACCTACGAGCAGTACTTC.